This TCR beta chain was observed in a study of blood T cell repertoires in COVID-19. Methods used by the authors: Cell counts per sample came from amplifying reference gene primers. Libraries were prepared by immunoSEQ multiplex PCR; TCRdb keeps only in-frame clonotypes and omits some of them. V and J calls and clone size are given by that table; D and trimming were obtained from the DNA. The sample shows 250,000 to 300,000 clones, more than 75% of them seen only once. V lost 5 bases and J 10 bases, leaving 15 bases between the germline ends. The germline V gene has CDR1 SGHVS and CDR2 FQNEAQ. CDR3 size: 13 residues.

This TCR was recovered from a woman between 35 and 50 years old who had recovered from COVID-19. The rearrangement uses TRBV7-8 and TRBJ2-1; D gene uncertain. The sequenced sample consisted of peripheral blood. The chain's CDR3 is CASSPGPTGEQFF. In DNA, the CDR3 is TGTGCCAGCAGCCCTGGCCCCACCGGGGAGCAGTTCTTC.